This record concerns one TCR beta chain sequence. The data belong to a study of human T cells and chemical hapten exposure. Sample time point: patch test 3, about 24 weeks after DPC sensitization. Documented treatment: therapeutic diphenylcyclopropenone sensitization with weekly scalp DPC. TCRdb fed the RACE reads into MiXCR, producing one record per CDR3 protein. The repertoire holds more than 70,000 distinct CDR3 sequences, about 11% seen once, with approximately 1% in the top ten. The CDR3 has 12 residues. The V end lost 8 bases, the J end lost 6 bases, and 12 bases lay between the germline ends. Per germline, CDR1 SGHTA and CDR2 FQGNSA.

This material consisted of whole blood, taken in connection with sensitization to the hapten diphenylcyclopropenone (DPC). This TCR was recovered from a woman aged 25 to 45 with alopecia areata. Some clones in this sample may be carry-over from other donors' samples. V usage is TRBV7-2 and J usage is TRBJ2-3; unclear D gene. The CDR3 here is CASSMSTDTQYF. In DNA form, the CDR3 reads TGTGCCAGCTCCATGTCAACGGATACGCAGTATTTT.